These 32 T cell receptor beta chains were sequenced from one sample in a study of cytomegalovirus exposure and HLA in healthy donors. Primers: 60 Vbeta forward and 13 Jbeta reverse. Profiling relied on immunoSEQ multiplex PCR, and the TCRdb table lists in-frame clones only, not all of them. The sample holds some 140,000 clones. Sequenced: PBMCs. Every receptor here comes from a woman aged 55-70 years in good health and CMV-seronegative.

The chain recombines TRBV5-1 with TRBJ2-1; 8 positions match TRBD2. V trimming: 4 bases; J trimming: 7 bases; junction bases outside the gene matches: 10. The CDR3 contains 15 residues. CDR1 and CDR2 from the germline V gene are SGHRS and YFSETQ. For the CDR3, the DNA is TGCGCCAGCAGCCGGGGGGGCCCTCCTCCAAATGAGCAGTTCTTC. This sequence encodes CASSRGGPPPNEQFF.

J is TRBJ1-1 and V is TRBV6-4; possible D gene TRBD1, 5 bases. Trimming took 5 bases from V and 1 from J, leaving 8 bases between them. Germline CDR1 is MRHNA and CDR2 is SNTAGT. The CDR3 is 13 residues long. The CDR3 here is CASSMQGNTEAFF. DNA for the CDR3: TGTGCCAGCAGTATGCAGGGGAACACTGAAGCTTTCTTT.

The chain couples TRBV30 to TRBJ2-1; D call uncertain. The CDR3 is 15 amino acids. Germline loops: CDR1 GTSNPN, CDR2 SVGIG (reference sequence). The V end lost 4 bases, the J end lost 3 bases, and 16 bases lay between the germline ends. The CDR3 DNA reads TGTGCCTGGACTTTCCAGGTTGGGCTCTACAATGAGCAGTTCTTC. It specifies CAWTFQVGLYNEQFF.

The rearrangement joins TRBV7-2 to TRBJ2-3; 8 bases agree with TRBD2. The germline V gene encodes CDR1 SGHTA and CDR2 FQGNSA. This CDR3 is built from 18 residues. The V gene end was trimmed by 4 bases and the J gene end by 6 bases; junction bases not matched to a gene: 18. In DNA form, the CDR3 reads TGTGCCAGCAGCTCCCCTTTCCGGACTAGCACTGGAGGGGATACGCAGTATTTT. Protein product: CASSSPFRTSTGGDTQYF.

The chain is built from TRBV19 and TRBJ2-5, with D perhaps matching TRBD2 (7 bases). Trimming shortened V by 7 bases and J by 1 base, and 13 bases separated the two germline ends. CDR1 is LNHDA and CDR2 is SQIVND in the germline V gene (reference sequence). The CDR3 has 14 amino acids. CDR3 bases: TGTGCCAGTAAAAGGGCGGGGGCCCAAGAGACCCAGTACTTC. Protein sequence: CASKRAGAQETQYF.

The chain links TRBV7-6 to TRBJ2-1, with a weak D call TRBD1 (6 bases). The CDR3 extends over 16 amino acids. The germline V gene encodes CDR1 SGHVS and CDR2 FNYEAQ. Trimming removed 2 bases from V and 1 base from J, with 12 bases in between. Written as DNA, the CDR3 is TGTGCCAGCAGCTTAACGTGGACAGCTTCCTACAATGAGCAGTTCTTC. Protein sequence: CASSLTWTASYNEQFF.

The V and J genes are TRBV6-5 and TRBJ2-7; TRBD2 matches 10 bases. The CDR3 consists of 16 residues. Trimming removed 0 bases from V and 6 bases from J; junction bases left unmatched: 8. Germline CDR1 is MNHEY and CDR2 is SVGAGI. CDR3 region: CASSYSKRGGLREQYF. The CDR3 DNA is TGTGCCAGCAGTTACTCGAAGCGGGGGGGCCTTCGCGAGCAGTACTTC.

This CDR3 is CASSLNNSPLHF. Written as DNA, the CDR3 is TGTGCCAGTAGTTTAAATAATTCACCCCTCCACTTT. The gene calls are TRBV19 and TRBJ1-6; D ambiguous. Trimming left V 5 bases short and J 5 bases short, with 4 bases between. The CDR3 runs to 12 residues. Germline V gene data show CDR1 as LNHDA and CDR2 as SQIVND (reference sequence).

The rearrangement links TRBV6-6 to TRBJ1-2; 10 bases are shared with TRBD1. The germline V gene has CDR1 MNHNY and CDR2 SVGAGI (reference sequence). V was pared by 4 bases and J by 8 bases, with 7 bases of the junction left unmatched. There are 14 residues in the CDR3. CDR3 sequence reads: CASSSKRQGAGYTF. The CDR3 region has the DNA TGTGCCAGCAGTTCCAAACGACAGGGGGCAGGCTACACCTTC.

V usage is TRBV5-1 and J usage is TRBJ2-7; D is perhaps TRBD2 (6 bases). Germline CDR1 SGHRS, CDR2 YFSETQ. The CDR3 is 15 amino acids. Trimming removed 1 base at V and 2 bases at J, with 13 bases between. The CDR3 sequence is CASSLSGVGPYEQYF. In DNA, the CDR3 is TGCGCCAGCAGCTTGTCGGGGGTGGGCCCCTACGAGCAGTACTTC.

This rearrangement joins TRBV28 to TRBJ2-7, with TRBD1 identical over 7 bases. Unmatched junction bases numbered 5, after V lost 5 bases and J lost 1 base. Germline CDR1 is MDHEN and CDR2 is SYDVKM. The CDR3 is 14 amino acids. CDR3 protein: CASSRTGQSYEQYF. The CDR3, as DNA: TGTGCCAGCAGTCGGACAGGCCAATCCTACGAGCAGTACTTC.

The genes are TRBV19 and TRBJ1-5; D may be TRBD1 (5 bases). Germline V gene data show CDR1 as LNHDA and CDR2 as SQIVND (reference sequence). The CDR3 spans 17 residues. With 3 bases removed from V and 4 bases from J, the gap between germline ends came to 19 bases. The DNA for the CDR3 is TGTGCCAGTAGTATGGCACCCGGTGGGGCAAGGAATCAGCCCCAGCATTTT. This translates into CASSMAPGGARNQPQHF.

J is TRBJ2-3 and V is TRBV6-6; the match to TRBD2 covers 9 bases. Germline CDR1 is MNHNY and CDR2 is SVGAGI (reference sequence). The CDR3 sequence is 16 residues long. V lost 4 bases, J lost 5 bases, and 10 bases stayed unmatched. The CDR3 sequence: CASSFSSGRQEDTQYF. The CDR3 DNA reads TGTGCCAGCAGTTTCTCAAGCGGGAGGCAGGAAGATACGCAGTATTTT.

The chain couples TRBV28 to TRBJ2-7; a possible D gene is TRBD1 (6 bases). Germline loops: CDR1 MDHEN, CDR2 SYDVKM. The CDR3 totals 14 residues. Trimming cost V 4 bases and J 7 bases, with 17 bases left between them. The CDR3 sequence: CASSSQGRVVEQYF. The CDR3 DNA follows: TGTGCCAGCAGTTCACAGGGAAGGGTGGTAGAGCAGTACTTC.

The rearrangement uses TRBV29-1 and TRBJ1-2; tentative D call: TRBD1 (5 bases). The germline gives CDR1 SQVTM, CDR2 ANQGSEA. The CDR3 length is 11 residues. CDR3 DNA: TGCGGGGGGGGAGACAACTATGGCTACACCTTC. Translating it yields CGGGDNYGYTF.

This chain uses TRBV7-2 with TRBJ1-1; tentative D call: TRBD1 (5 bases). The length of the CDR3 is 14 residues. The ends were cut back, 5 bases at V and 1 base at J, with 11 bases in the middle. Germline V gene data show CDR1 as SGHTA and CDR2 as FQGNSA. The CDR3 DNA is TGTGCCAGCAGCCTCTTCGGGGGGAACACTGAAGCTTTCTTT. The encoded protein is CASSLFGGNTEAFF.

The CDR3: CASSPRRDSPLHF. Here the CDR3 DNA reads TGTGCCAGCAGCCCCCGACGGGATTCACCCCTCCACTTT. This chain joins TRBV5-6 and TRBJ1-6; D ambiguous. V dropped 4 bases and J dropped 8 bases, with 10 bases sitting between them. Germline V gene sequence: CDR1 SGHDT, CDR2 YYEEEE. The CDR3 contains 13 residues.

The chain combines TRBV7-3 with TRBJ2-1, with TRBD2 identical over 12 bases. The J segment lost 5 bases and the V segment lost 1 base, leaving 18 bases of the junction unmatched. This CDR3 comprises 21 residues. Per germline, CDR1 SGHTA and CDR2 FQGTGA. CDR3 DNA: TGTGCCAGCAGCTTAAGTTTGGTTGGACTAGCGGGATCCCCTCCCGACAATGAGCAGTTCTTC. It encodes CASSLSLVGLAGSPPDNEQFF.

The chain recombines TRBV2 with TRBJ2-2; 9 bases map to TRBD2. Losses at the gene ends were 8 bases for V and 5 bases for J; bases not matched to a gene: 12. Germline lookup yields CDR1 SNHLY and CDR2 FYNNEI. The CDR3 covers 16 residues. Here the CDR3 DNA reads TGTGCCAGCTGGGGGGCGGGAGGGCCGGGGACCGGGGAGCTGTTTTTT. This sequence encodes CASWGAGGPGTGELFF.

The chain uses TRBV11-1 and TRBJ2-1; 10 nucleotides match TRBD2. The CDR3 runs to 16 residues. The germline gives CDR1 SGHAT, CDR2 FQDESV (reference sequence). Germline trimming cut 2 bases from V and 0 bases from J; bases unmatched to any gene: 1. The CDR3 region has the DNA TGTGCCAGCAGCTTACGGACTAGCGGCTCCTACAATGAGCAGTTCTTC. Residues: CASSLRTSGSYNEQFF.

J is TRBJ2-1 and V is TRBV6-5; the D is unclear. The length of the CDR3 is 13 residues. The germline gives CDR1 MNHEY, CDR2 SVGAGI. Trimming cost V 7 bases and J 6 bases, with 13 bases left between them. This chain's CDR3 is CASTYGVGNEQFF. Written as DNA, the CDR3 is TGTGCCAGCACGTACGGAGTCGGCAATGAGCAGTTCTTC.

V gene TRBV7-3 combines with J gene TRBJ2-1, with 10 bases matching TRBD2. With 5 bases clipped from V and 7 bases from J, the junction kept 8 bases outside the gene matches. The CDR3 is 15 residues long. CDR1 and CDR2 (germline): SGHTA, FQGTGA. Here the CDR3 reads CASSLSGGPENEQFF. Written as DNA, the CDR3 is TGTGCCAGCAGCCTTAGCGGGGGGCCAGAAAATGAGCAGTTCTTC.

The chain couples TRBV5-1 to TRBJ1-1; the D gene is possibly TRBD1 (5 bases). Germline V gives CDR1 SGHRS, CDR2 YFSETQ. V lost 0 bases, J lost 3 bases, and 12 bases lay in between. The CDR3 length is 15 residues. The CDR3 reads CASSLAGGGHTEAFF. CDR3 nucleotides: TGCGCCAGCAGCTTGGCGGGGGGTGGCCACACTGAAGCTTTCTTT. The full variable domain, rest sourced from reference TRBV5-1 and TRBJ1-1, is KAGVTQTPRYLIKTRGQQVTLSCSPISGHRSVSWYQQTPGQGLQFLFEYFSETQRNKGNFPGRFSGRQFSNSRSEMNVSTLELGDSALYLCASSLAGGGHTEAFFGQGTRLTVV.

This chain links TRBV2 with TRBJ2-2, with D possibly being TRBD1 (6 bases). Trimming removed 7 bases from V and 4 bases from J, with 10 bases in between. This CDR3 has 13 amino acids. Germline loops: CDR1 SNHLY, CDR2 FYNNEI. CDR3 bases: TGTGCCAGCACCGGACAGATCACCGGGGAGCTGTTTTTT. It is translated as CASTGQITGELFF.

This rearrangement joins TRBV19 to TRBJ2-1; 8 bases map to TRBD2. Germline V gives CDR1 LNHDA, CDR2 SQIVND (reference sequence). The CDR3 sequence is 16 residues long. The V segment lost 8 bases and the J segment 7 bases; nucleotides outside the gene matches: 16. The CDR3 nucleotides are TGTGCCAGTCGCGATCCATCTAGCGGGCACCTTAATGAGCAGTTCTTC. This encodes CASRDPSSGHLNEQFF.

V is TRBV28 and J is TRBJ1-5; D is ambiguous. V dropped 6 bases and J dropped 1 base, with 13 bases sitting between them. Germline loops: CDR1 MDHEN, CDR2 SYDVKM. The CDR3 extends over 15 amino acids. The CDR3 sequence is CASSPTVGSNQPQHF. CDR3 sequence (DNA): TGTGCCAGCAGCCCTACAGTGGGCAGCAATCAGCCCCAGCATTTT.

The chain links TRBV7-9 to TRBJ2-1; D uncertain. Germline CDR1 SEHNR, CDR2 FQNEAQ (reference sequence). There are 12 residues in the CDR3. V dropped 3 bases and J dropped 10 bases, with 10 bases sitting between them. The CDR3 protein is CASSLGSREQFF. The CDR3 bases are TGTGCCAGCAGCTTGGGCTCCCGCGAGCAGTTCTTC.

The chain carries TRBV28 and TRBJ1-2; 7 bases fit TRBD1. CDR3 size: 14 residues. Looked up from germline, CDR1 is MDHEN and CDR2 is SYDVKM. With V trimmed by 5 bases and J by 7 bases, 10 bases remained unmatched. For the CDR3, the DNA is TGTGCCAGCAGTCCGGGGCCGGGACAGCTTGGCTACACCTTC. This codes for CASSPGPGQLGYTF.

V gene TRBV27 combines with J gene TRBJ1-6; possibly TRBD1 for D (5 bases). Trimming shortened V by 2 bases and J by 9 bases, and 11 bases separated the two germline ends. The CDR3 length is 14 residues. The germline gives CDR1 MNHEY, CDR2 SMNVEV (reference sequence). This CDR3 is CASSLAGSGSPLHF. The CDR3 coding sequence is TGTGCCAGCAGTTTAGCAGGGTCCGGTTCACCCCTCCACTTT.

V usage is TRBV18 and J usage is TRBJ2-7; D might be TRBD1 (5 bases). Germline lookup yields CDR1 KGHSH and CDR2 LQKENI. The CDR3 contains 18 residues. V shed 6 bases and J shed 0 bases, with 24 bases lying between them. DNA for the CDR3: TGTGCCAGCTCTCCCGGTCGCGGCGACAGAAGATTCTCCTACGAGCAGTACTTC. Its protein is CASSPGRGDRRFSYEQYF.

The chain links TRBV6-5 to TRBJ1-4; D not certain. Germline lookup yields CDR1 MNHEY and CDR2 SVGAGI. V was shortened by 5 bases and J by 5 bases, with 15 bases between the two germline ends. This CDR3 has 15 residues. DNA of the CDR3: TGTGCCAGCAGTCCCAGGCCCGGGAACAATGAAAAACTGTTTTTT. Translation: CASSPRPGNNEKLFF.

The V and J genes are TRBV11-1 and TRBJ1-1, with D uncertain. CDR3 length equals 16 residues. Per the germline V gene, CDR1 is SGHAT and CDR2 is FQDESV (reference sequence). V lost 5 bases and J 5 bases, leaving 21 bases between the germline ends. In DNA, the CDR3 is TGTGCCAGCAGCGTATTACGCGGGGTCGCGGGGACTGAAGCTTTCTTT. It encodes CASSVLRGVAGTEAFF.